A single sample is the source of the 32 T cell receptor beta chains below, sequenced in a study of blood T cell repertoires in COVID-19. TCRdb's copy holds only in-frame clones and misses some; the assay was immunoSEQ multiplex PCR. This sample has fewer than 250,000 clones; 70% to 90% occur once, and the top ten carry about 4.1%. Sequenced: peripheral blood. Receptors were obtained from a man aged 45 to 65 with acute or convalescent COVID-19.

V usage is TRBV7-3 and J usage is TRBJ1-2, with D unresolved. In germline, CDR1 is SGHTA, CDR2 FQGTGA. The CDR3 contains 13 residues. V lost 6 bases and J 7 bases, leaving 15 bases between the germline ends. The CDR3 DNA reads TGTGCCAGCAGTCTAAATGGTAGAGGTGGCTACACCTTC. Protein sequence: CASSLNGRGGYTF.

This sequence joins TRBV19 and TRBJ2-2, with TRBD1 as a possible D gene (6 bases). In germline, CDR1 is LNHDA, CDR2 SQIVND (reference sequence). Trimming shortened V by 9 bases and J by 8 bases, and 16 bases separated the two germline ends. The CDR3 sequence is 13 residues long. CDR3 sequence reads: CASYYEQGGELFF. CDR3 nucleotide sequence: TGTGCCAGCTACTATGAACAGGGTGGGGAGCTGTTTTTT. Together with reference TRBV19 and TRBJ2-2, the CDR3 gives the full variable domain: DGGITQSPKYLFRKEGQNVTLSCEQNLNHDAMYWYRQDPGQGLRLIYYSQIVNDFQKGDIAEGYSVSREKKESFPLTVTSAQKNPTAFYLCASYYEQGGELFFGEGSRLTVL.

V gene TRBV30 combines with J gene TRBJ1-6; D gene unclear. V gave up 1 base and J gave up 7 bases, with 8 bases separating them. The CDR3 contains 13 residues. CDR1 is GTSNPN, CDR2 SVGIG, per germline (reference sequence). The CDR3 bases are TGTGCCTGGAGTGGGCTCAGGAATTCACCCCTCCACTTT. Its translation is CAWSGLRNSPLHF.

The V gene is TRBV11-1, the J gene TRBJ2-5; 11 bases are a match to TRBD1. The junction had 9 bases not matched to a gene; V was cut back by 4 bases and J by 5 bases. The CDR3 is 16 residues long. The germline V gene has CDR1 SGHAT and CDR2 FQDESV (reference sequence). The CDR3 region is CASSSPDRGLKETQYF. The DNA of the CDR3 is TGTGCCAGCAGCTCCCCGGACAGGGGGCTAAAGGAGACCCAGTACTTC. The variable domain in full, with the rest retrieved from reference TRBV11-1 and TRBJ2-5, is EAEVAQSPRYKITEKSQAVAFWCDPISGHATLYWYRQILGQGPELLVQFQDESVVDDSQLPKDRFSAERLKGVDSTLKIQPAELGDSAMYLCASSSPDRGLKETQYFGPGTRLLVL.

The chain is built from TRBV21-1 and TRBJ2-1; the table calls TRBD2, which could not be checked here. TRBV21-1 is marked as a pseudogene. The CDR3 is 19 amino acids. The CDR3: CASLTHGGGGAGSYNEQFF. For the CDR3, the DNA is TGTGCCAGCCTGACTCATGGCGGCGGGGGGGCCGGCTCCTACAATGAGCAGTTCTTC.

The rearrangement uses TRBV19 and TRBJ1-2; no clear D. V lost 7 bases to trimming and J lost 3 bases, with 18 bases between them. The germline V gene has CDR1 LNHDA and CDR2 SQIVND (reference sequence). There are 15 residues in the CDR3. The CDR3 here is CASNTRHSTDYGYTF. The DNA of the CDR3 is TGTGCCAGTAACACTCGACACTCGACGGACTATGGCTACACCTTC.

V and J are TRBV3-1 (or the pseudogene TRBV3-2) and TRBJ1-3; D remains ambiguous. V lost 0 bases and J lost 0, with 6 bases in between. CDR1 and CDR2 (germline): LGHDT, YNNKEL (reference sequence). This CDR3 spans 15 amino acids. Here the CDR3 DNA reads TGTGCCAGCAGCCAAGAAGGGAGCTCTGGAAACACCATATATTTT. It yields the protein CASSQEGSSGNTIYF.

The chain joins TRBV10-1 to TRBJ2-2, with D unresolved. The CDR3 length is 15 residues. V was shortened by 5 bases and J by 1 base, with 11 bases between the two germline ends. From germline, CDR1 is WNHNN and CDR2 SYGVQD (reference sequence). Here the CDR3 DNA reads TGCGCCAGCAGTATTTCACTTATGAACACCGGGGAGCTGTTTTTT. Translating gives CASSISLMNTGELFF.

The CDR3 here is CAISQGRGAYEQYF. The CDR3 bases are TGTGCCATTTCACAGGGTCGAGGCGCCTACGAGCAGTACTTC. The chain recombines TRBV10-3 with TRBJ2-7; a possible D gene is TRBD1 (6 bases). V was cut by 9 bases and J by 2 bases, with 17 bases left in between. The CDR3 is 14 amino acids. The V gene's germline CDR1 is ENHRY and CDR2 SYGVKD.

This clone was counted once. The chain recombines TRBV9 with TRBJ2-2; 7 positions agree with TRBD2. Germline V lookup: CDR1 SGDLS, CDR2 YYNGEE. V lost 0 bases, J lost 0 bases, and 2 bases stayed unmatched. The CDR3 has 16 residues. CDR3 region: CASSVVSGSNTGELFF. The CDR3, as DNA: TGTGCCAGCAGCGTAGTTAGCGGGTCGAACACCGGGGAGCTGTTTTTT. The full variable domain, in which reference TRBV9 and TRBJ2-2 provide the parts outside the CDR3, is DSGVTQTPKHLITATGQRVTLRCSPRSGDLSVYWYQQSLDQGLQFLIQYYNGEERAKGNILERFSAQQFPDLHSELNLSSLELGDSALYFCASSVVSGSNTGELFFGEGSRLTVL.

This clone was seen a few times. J is TRBJ2-7 and V is TRBV18, with TRBD1 matching over 12 bases. The CDR3 length is 15 residues. From germline, CDR1 is KGHSH and CDR2 LQKENI. J was trimmed by 2 bases and V by 5 bases; bases with no gene match: 4. The CDR3 loop reads CASSIRDRGPYEQYF. The CDR3 coding sequence is TGTGCCAGCTCAATCCGGGACAGGGGGCCCTACGAGCAGTACTTC. The full variable domain, in which reference TRBV18 and TRBJ2-7 provide the parts outside the CDR3, is NAGVMQNPRHLVRRRGQEARLRCSPMKGHSHVYWYRQLPEEGLKFMVYLQKENIIDESGMPKERFSAEFPKEGPSILRIQQVVRGDSAAYFCASSIRDRGPYEQYFGPGTRLTVT.

This rearrangement joins TRBV27 to TRBJ1-1; TRBD1 matches at 9 bases. This CDR3 is built from 13 residues. Trimming took 6 bases from V and 4 from J; bases not matched to a gene: 3. Per the germline V gene, CDR1 is MNHEY and CDR2 is SMNVEV (reference sequence). CDR3 nucleotide sequence: TGTGCCAGCAGAAAACAGGGGGCCACTGAAGCTTTCTTT. Translation: CASRKQGATEAFF.

This rearrangement joins TRBV3-1 (or the pseudogene TRBV3-2) to TRBJ1-2, with D maybe TRBD1 (5 bases). V shed 4 bases and J shed 8 bases, with 20 bases lying between them. Per germline, CDR1 LGHDT and CDR2 YNNKEL (reference sequence). The CDR3 is 15 amino acids. The DNA for the CDR3 is TGTGCCAGCAGCCGAACCCAGGGTGCGGGGGGAGGCTACACCTTC. Protein product: CASSRTQGAGGGYTF.

This clone was recorded a few times. The chain couples TRBV6-1 to TRBJ1-1; D call uncertain. The CDR3 loop spans 13 amino acids. CDR1 and CDR2 from the germline V gene are MNHNS and SASEGT. Trimming pared 2 bases from V and 1 base from J, leaving 5 bases between. CDR3 sequence (DNA): TGTGCCAGCAGTGAATACAAGAACACTGAAGCTTTCTTT. This translates into CASSEYKNTEAFF.

The CDR3 region is CATRQGAMDTQYF. In nucleotides, the CDR3 is TGTGCCACACGACAGGGGGCAATGGATACGCAGTATTTT. The chain recombines TRBV6-5 with TRBJ2-3, with 10 bases identical to TRBD1. Germline loops: CDR1 MNHEY, CDR2 SVGAGI. The CDR3 is made up of 13 amino acids. V dropped 10 bases and J dropped 6; count of bases not matched to a gene: 7.

The V gene is TRBV5-1, the J gene TRBJ2-7, with TRBD2 as a possible D gene (6 bases). The V gene's germline CDR1 is SGHRS and CDR2 YFSETQ. The CDR3 extends over 15 amino acids. V lost 4 bases and J 3 bases, leaving 17 bases between the germline ends. Written as DNA, the CDR3 is TGCGCCAGCAGCCCCGGGAGTTCCCTACACTACGAGCAGTACTTC. Translation: CASSPGSSLHYEQYF.

J is TRBJ2-1 and V is TRBV18, with 8 positions matching TRBD1. This CDR3 has 16 amino acids. CDR1 is KGHSH, CDR2 LQKENI, per germline. The ends lost 1 base at V and 4 bases at J; junction bases unmatched: 6. The CDR3 here is CASSPLPGGDYNEQFF. The CDR3 DNA follows: TGTGCCAGCTCACCACTCCCAGGGGGCGATTACAATGAGCAGTTCTTC. Filled out from reference TRBV18 and TRBJ2-1, the complete variable domain reads NAGVMQNPRHLVRRRGQEARLRCSPMKGHSHVYWYRQLPEEGLKFMVYLQKENIIDESGMPKERFSAEFPKEGPSILRIQQVVRGDSAAYFCASSPLPGGDYNEQFFGPGTRLTVL.

This clone was counted a single time. The rearrangement uses TRBV15 and TRBJ1-2; D gene unclear. The CDR3 spans 14 residues. Trimming shortened V by 3 bases and J by 7 bases, and 15 bases separated the two germline ends. The V gene's germline CDR1 is LNHNV and CDR2 YYDKDF (reference sequence). This chain's CDR3 is CATSRPTVEGGYTF. In nucleotides, the CDR3 is TGTGCCACCAGCAGGCCGACGGTGGAGGGTGGCTACACCTTC.

The rearrangement links TRBV20-1 to TRBJ2-7; the match to TRBD1 covers 7 bases. V dropped 3 bases and J dropped 3; count of bases not matched to a gene: 8. CDR3 size: 14 residues. Germline loops: CDR1 DFQATT, CDR2 SNEGSKA (reference sequence). The CDR3 nucleotides are TGCAGTGCTAGTCGGTGGGACAGAGACTACGAGCAGTACTTC. Protein sequence: CSASRWDRDYEQYF.

This sequence joins TRBV9 and TRBJ1-6; 7 positions agree with TRBD1. Unmatched junction bases numbered 9, after V lost 3 bases and J lost 9 bases. Germline CDR1 SGDLS, CDR2 YYNGEE. There are 15 residues in the CDR3. The CDR3 DNA is TGTGCCAGCAGCGACAGGGGAGCGGGGGGTTCACCCCTCCACTTT. Its protein product is CASSDRGAGGSPLHF.

This clone has only a few counts. The V and J genes are TRBV6-5 and TRBJ1-5; tentative D call: TRBD1 (6 bases). The CDR3 consists of 15 residues. CDR1 and CDR2 (germline): MNHEY, SVGAGI. Trimming removed 6 bases at V and 1 base at J, with 13 bases between. The CDR3 sequence is CASRAYGQSNQPQHF. The CDR3 DNA reads TGTGCCAGCAGGGCGTATGGACAGAGCAATCAGCCCCAGCATTTT.

The chain joins TRBV11-2 to TRBJ1-1; unclear D gene. This CDR3 contains 14 residues. Germline CDR1 SGHAT, CDR2 FQNNGV. The germline V and J ends were trimmed by 1 base and 4 bases, with 10 bases remaining between them. The CDR3 loop is CASSLVVSTTEAFF. DNA for the CDR3: TGTGCCAGCAGCTTAGTTGTCTCTACCACTGAAGCTTTCTTT.

This clone was picked up one time. The CDR3 protein is CASSRQGLGAFF. CDR3 DNA: TGTGCCAGCAGTCGACAGGGGCTAGGGGCTTTCTTT. The chain couples TRBV2 to TRBJ1-1; 8 bases agree with TRBD1. The V segment lost 5 bases and the J segment 11 bases; nucleotides outside the gene matches: 7. This CDR3 contains 12 residues. Looked up from germline, CDR1 is SNHLY and CDR2 is FYNNEI. The full variable domain, in which reference TRBV2 and TRBJ1-1 provide the parts outside the CDR3, is EPEVTQTPSHQVTQMGQEVILRCVPISNHLYFYWYRQILGQKVEFLVSFYNNEISEKSEIFDDQFSVERPDGSNFTLKIRSTKLEDSAMYFCASSRQGLGAFFGQGTRLTVV.

This chain links TRBV9 with TRBJ1-5; the match to TRBD1 covers 9 bases. The CDR3 is 14 residues long. The V gene's germline CDR1 is SGDLS and CDR2 YYNGEE. V trimming: 2 bases; J trimming: 9 bases; junction bases outside the gene matches: 6. CDR3: CASSVGQGFGPQHF. The CDR3 nucleotides are TGTGCCAGCAGCGTGGGACAGGGATTCGGGCCCCAGCATTTT.

Of note for this clone: The sample holds other DNA sequences that translate to the same CDR3. This chain joins TRBV6-1 and TRBJ1-1, with D possibly being TRBD1 (6 bases). Trimming removed 3 bases at V and 2 bases at J, with 13 bases between. This CDR3 is 15 amino acids long. CDR1 is MNHNS, CDR2 SASEGT, per germline. CDR3 DNA sequence: TGTGCCAGCAGTGATCGGGCGGGGGCAAACACTGAAGCTTTCTTT. Translation: CASSDRAGANTEAFF.

This chain connects TRBV3-1 (or the pseudogene TRBV3-2) to TRBJ2-1; possible D gene TRBD2, 6 bases. The CDR3 length is 14 residues. Germline V gene sequence: CDR1 LGHDT, CDR2 YNNKEL (reference sequence). Trimming stripped 4 bases from V and 7 bases from J, with 14 bases between. The CDR3 here is CASSLNSGGNEQFF. The CDR3 DNA reads TGTGCCAGCAGCCTTAACTCCGGGGGAAATGAGCAGTTCTTC.

The chain is built from TRBV23-1 and TRBJ1-5, with D perhaps matching TRBD1 (5 bases). TRBV23-1 is noted as an ORF with a role that remains uncertain. The CDR3 contains 15 residues. V was clipped by 1 base and J by 3 bases, with 10 bases between them. The CDR3 DNA follows: TGCGCCAGCAGTCAATTTAGACAGCTCAATCAGCCCCAGCATTTT. The encoded protein is CASSQFRQLNQPQHF.

The chain recombines TRBV6-1 with TRBJ1-5, with D perhaps matching TRBD1 (5 bases). Trimming stripped 0 bases from V and 6 bases from J, with 9 bases between. The germline gives CDR1 MNHNS, CDR2 SASEGT. The length of the CDR3 is 14 residues. CDR3 amino acids: CASSEARGGQPQHF. In DNA form, the CDR3 reads TGTGCCAGCAGTGAAGCGCGGGGGGGTCAGCCCCAGCATTTT.

J is TRBJ2-3 and V is TRBV5-4, with TRBD1 as a possible D gene (6 bases). This CDR3 is 16 amino acids long. Germline V gene data show CDR1 as SGHNT and CDR2 as YYREEE (reference sequence). Trimming removed 3 bases from V and 0 bases from J, with 14 bases in between. The DNA of the CDR3 is TGTGCCAGCAGCTACCAATACAGGGCTAGCACAGATACGCAGTATTTT. Encoded protein: CASSYQYRASTDTQYF.

The V and J genes are TRBV28 and TRBJ1-6, with D possibly being TRBD1 (5 bases). Germline V gene lookup returns CDR1 MDHEN and CDR2 SYDVKM. The ends were cut back, 2 bases at V and 11 bases at J, with 16 bases in the middle. This CDR3 has 15 amino acids. CDR3 bases: TGTGCCAGCAGTTTAGGGGCAATAGGGAATCCACCCCTCCACTTT. It specifies CASSLGAIGNPPLHF. Together with reference TRBV28 and TRBJ1-6, the CDR3 gives the full variable domain: DVKVTQSSRYLVKRTGEKVFLECVQDMDHENMFWYRQDPGLGLRLIYFSYDVKMKEKGDIPEGYSVSREKKERFSLILESASTNQTSMYLCASSLGAIGNPPLHFGNGTRLTVT.

A single count supports this clone. The CDR3 DNA follows: TGTGCCAGCAGCAATTGGGACAGACGCTCTGGAAACACCATATATTTT. Amino acids: CASSNWDRRSGNTIYF. The chain uses TRBV7-6 and TRBJ1-3; 7 bases agree with TRBD1. The junction had 7 bases not matched to a gene; V was cut back by 5 bases and J by 0 bases. CDR1 is SGHVS, CDR2 FNYEAQ, per germline. The CDR3 runs 16 residues. Supplemented by reference TRBV7-6 and TRBJ1-3, the full variable domain reads GAGVSQSPRYKVTKRGQDVALRCDPISGHVSLYWYRQALGQGPEFLTYFNYEAQQDKSGLPNDRFSAERPEGSISTLTIQRTEQRDSAMYRCASSNWDRRSGNTIYFGEGSWLTVV.

V gene TRBV24-1 combines with J gene TRBJ2-1; D remains unclear. The CDR3 totals 10 residues. V shed 5 bases and J shed 7 bases, with 2 bases lying between them. The germline gives CDR1 KGHDR, CDR2 SFDVKD. CDR3: CATSANEQFF. For the CDR3, the DNA is TGTGCCACCAGTGCTAATGAGCAGTTCTTC.